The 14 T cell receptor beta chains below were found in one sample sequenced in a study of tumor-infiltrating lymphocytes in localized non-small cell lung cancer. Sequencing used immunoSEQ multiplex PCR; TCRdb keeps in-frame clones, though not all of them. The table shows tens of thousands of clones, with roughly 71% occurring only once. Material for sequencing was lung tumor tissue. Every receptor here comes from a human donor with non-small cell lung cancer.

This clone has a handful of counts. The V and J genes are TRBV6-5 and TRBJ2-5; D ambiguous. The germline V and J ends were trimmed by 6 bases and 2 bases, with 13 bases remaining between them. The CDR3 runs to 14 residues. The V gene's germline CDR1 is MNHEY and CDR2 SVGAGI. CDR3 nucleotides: TGTGCCAGCAGCCAAAGATGGAATCAAGAGACCCAGTACTTC. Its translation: CASSQRWNQETQYF.

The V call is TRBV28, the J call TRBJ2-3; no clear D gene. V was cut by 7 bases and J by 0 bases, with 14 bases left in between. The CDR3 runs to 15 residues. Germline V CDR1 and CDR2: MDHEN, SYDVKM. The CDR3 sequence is CASTPPILSTDTQYF. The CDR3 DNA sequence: TGTGCCAGCACCCCACCCATACTGAGCACAGATACGCAGTATTTT.

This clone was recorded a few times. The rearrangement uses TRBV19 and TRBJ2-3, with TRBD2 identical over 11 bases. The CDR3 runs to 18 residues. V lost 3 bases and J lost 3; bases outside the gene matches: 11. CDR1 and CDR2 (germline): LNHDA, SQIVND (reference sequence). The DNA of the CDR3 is TGTGCCAGTAGTATCAGTCGGTCTAGCGGGAGGTGGACAGATACGCAGTATTTT. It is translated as CASSISRSSGRWTDTQYF.

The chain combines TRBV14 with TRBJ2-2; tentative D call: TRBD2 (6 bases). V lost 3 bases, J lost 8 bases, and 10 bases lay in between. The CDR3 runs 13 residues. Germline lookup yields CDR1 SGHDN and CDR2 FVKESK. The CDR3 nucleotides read TGTGCCAGCAGCCAGCGGGGAGGTGGGGAGCTGTTTTTT. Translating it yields CASSQRGGGELFF.

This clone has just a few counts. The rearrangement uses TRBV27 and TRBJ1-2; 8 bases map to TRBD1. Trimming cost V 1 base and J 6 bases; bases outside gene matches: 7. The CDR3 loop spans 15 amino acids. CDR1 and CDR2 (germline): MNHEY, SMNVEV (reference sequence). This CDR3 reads CASSLFPGQVDGYTF. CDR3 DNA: TGTGCCAGCAGTTTATTCCCGGGACAGGTGGATGGCTACACCTTC.

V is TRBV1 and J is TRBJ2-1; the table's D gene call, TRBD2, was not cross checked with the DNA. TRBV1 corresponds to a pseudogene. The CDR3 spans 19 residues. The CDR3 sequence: CTSSPDGLAGLGGYNEQFF. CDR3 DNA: TGCACCAGCAGTCCTGACGGACTAGCGGGACTTGGGGGCTACAATGAGCAGTTCTTC.

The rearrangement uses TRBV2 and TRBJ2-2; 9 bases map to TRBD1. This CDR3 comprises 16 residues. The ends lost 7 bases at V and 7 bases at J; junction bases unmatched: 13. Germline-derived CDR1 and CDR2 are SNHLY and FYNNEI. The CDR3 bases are TGTGCCAGCACCAGCCTAGGGACAGGGTTTATCGGGGAGCTGTTTTTT. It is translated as CASTSLGTGFIGELFF.

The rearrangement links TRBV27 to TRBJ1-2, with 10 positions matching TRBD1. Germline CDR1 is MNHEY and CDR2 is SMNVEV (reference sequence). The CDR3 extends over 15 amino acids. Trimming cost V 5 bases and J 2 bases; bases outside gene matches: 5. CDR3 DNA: TGTGCCAGCAGTCCCCGGACAGGGGGGAACTATGGCTACACCTTC. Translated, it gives CASSPRTGGNYGYTF.

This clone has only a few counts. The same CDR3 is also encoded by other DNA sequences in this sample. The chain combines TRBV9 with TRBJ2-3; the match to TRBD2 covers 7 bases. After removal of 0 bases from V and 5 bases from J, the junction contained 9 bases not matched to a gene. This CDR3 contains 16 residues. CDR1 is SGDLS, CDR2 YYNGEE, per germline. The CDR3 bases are TGTGCCAGCAGCGTAGGCCCTGGGAGGGGAGTAGATACGCAGTATTTT. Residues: CASSVGPGRGVDTQYF.

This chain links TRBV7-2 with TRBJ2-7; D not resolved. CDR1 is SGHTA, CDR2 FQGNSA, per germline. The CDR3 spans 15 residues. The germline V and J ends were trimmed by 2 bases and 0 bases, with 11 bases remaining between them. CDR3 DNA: TGTGCCAGCAGCTTATCGGTAGGCAGCTCCTACGAGCAGTACTTC. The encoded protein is CASSLSVGSSYEQYF.

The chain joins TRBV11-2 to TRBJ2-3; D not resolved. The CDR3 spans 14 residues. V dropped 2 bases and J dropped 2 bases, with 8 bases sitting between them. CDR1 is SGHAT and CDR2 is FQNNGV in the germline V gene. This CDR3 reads CASSLRRDTDTQYF. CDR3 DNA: TGTGCCAGCAGCTTAAGGAGAGACACAGATACGCAGTATTTT.

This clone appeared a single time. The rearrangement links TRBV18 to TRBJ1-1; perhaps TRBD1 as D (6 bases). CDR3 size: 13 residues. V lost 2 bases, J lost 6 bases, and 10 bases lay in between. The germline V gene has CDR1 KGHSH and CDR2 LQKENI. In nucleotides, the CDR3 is TGTGCCAGCTCACCAGGACAGTGGGCTGAAGCTTTCTTT. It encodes CASSPGQWAEAFF.

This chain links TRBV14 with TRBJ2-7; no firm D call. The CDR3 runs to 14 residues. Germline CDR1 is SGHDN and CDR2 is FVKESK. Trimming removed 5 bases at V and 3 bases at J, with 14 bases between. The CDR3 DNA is TGTGCCAGCAGCGCCGGAACTCTACGCTACGAGCAGTACTTC. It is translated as CASSAGTLRYEQYF.

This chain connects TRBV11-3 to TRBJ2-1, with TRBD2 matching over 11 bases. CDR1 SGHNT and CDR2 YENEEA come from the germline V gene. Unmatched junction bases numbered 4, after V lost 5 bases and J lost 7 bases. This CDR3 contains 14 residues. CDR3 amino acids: CASSHRLAGNEQFF. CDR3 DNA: TGTGCCAGCAGCCATCGACTAGCGGGGAATGAGCAGTTCTTC.